The clone carrying this TCR beta chain occurred once. No antigen is known for it. The identical CDR3 is also encoded by other nucleotide sequences in the sample. CDR3 length equals 13 residues. The germline V gene encodes CDR1 SGDLS and CDR2 YYNGEE. V shed 2 bases and J shed 2 bases, with 7 bases lying between them. The data were obtained in a study of T cell repertoires in ileal Crohn's disease. The overall study: Over 30% were active smokers at surgery; median disease duration was 7.9 years. Whole-study results and caveats: Mucosal expansions were suggested to be mainly CD8 T cells. Every patient over 26.8% clonality showed endoscopic recurrence. Active smokers at surgery had more clonal expansions than non-smokers.

The assay was immunoSEQ multiplex PCR, and TCRdb's table has in-frame clones only and misses some. The sample has more than 12,000 clones; 70% are singletons. The clonotype was recovered from an adult with Crohn's disease. The chain carries TRBV9 and TRBJ2-5, with D possibly TRBD1 on 6 matching bases. Sample: ileal tissue. CDR3 sequence (DNA): TGTGCCAGCAGCGTCACAGGGCAAGAGACCCAGTACTTC. Amino acids: CASSVTGQETQYF.